This T cell receptor beta chain came from a study of T cells in Graves' hyperthyroidism and ophthalmopathy. There are 19 residues in the CDR3. Per germline, CDR1 DFQATT and CDR2 SNEGSKA (reference sequence). As regards this clonotype: Sequence at one end of the junction differs from germline and may be a read error.

Patients between 18 and 65 years old had hyperthyroidism, newly diagnosed and lasting under 2 months. Researchers took RNA transcripts and amplified the TCR beta CDR3 regions from them. First-round RT-PCR targeting the TCR CDR3 was performed with the HTBI primer set. TCRdb itself ran the multiplex PCR reads through MiXCR, one entry per CDR3 protein. The table shows more than 35,000 distinct CDR3 sequences, with over 45% occurring only once. This TCR derives from a woman aged 50 to 65 with Graves' hyperthyroidism. The chain carries TRBV20-1 and TRBJ1-3; 7 positions agree with TRBD1. The sample was peripheral blood or thyroid tissue (not recorded which). The CDR3 here is CSAREAGTAPYFSGNTICF. The CDR3 DNA reads as TGCAGTGCTAGAGAAGCGGGGACAGCCCCCTACTTCTCTGGAAACACCATATGTTTT.